This T cell receptor (beta chain) appears in the sequencing data of a study of blood T cell repertoires in COVID-19. This CDR3 spans 15 amino acids. With 0 bases removed from V and 6 bases from J, the gap between germline ends came to 12 bases. The germline V gene encodes CDR1 LNHDA and CDR2 SQIVND (reference sequence). TCRdb's copy holds only in-frame clones and misses some; the assay was immunoSEQ multiplex PCR. Of roughly 380,000 clones detected, about nine tenths appear once; the ten largest clones hold just over 1%. Participants in the exposed group had met a COVID-19 case in the 2 weeks before joining the study.

The chain combines TRBV19 with TRBJ1-5; D possibly corresponds to TRBD1 (6 bases). The sample consisted of PBMCs or T cells enriched from blood (not recorded which). This TCR came from a woman aged 25 to 39 who had been exposed to COVID-19. The CDR3 nucleotides read TGTGCCAGTAGTATAGAAGGCCAGGGGCGTCAGCCCCAGCATTTT. Translation: CASSIEGQGRQPQHF. The full variable domain, rest sourced from reference TRBV19 and TRBJ1-5, is DGGITQSPKYLFRKEGQNVTLSCEQNLNHDAMYWYRQDPGQGLRLIYYSQIVNDFQKGDIAEGYSVSREKKESFPLTVTSAQKNPTAFYLCASSIEGQGRQPQHFGDGTRLSIL.